This T cell receptor (beta chain) was retrieved from a study of blood T cell repertoires in COVID-19. About the study: Spain, Italy and the United States supplied samples that represented acute and convalescent COVID-19. T cells, B-cell-depleted T cells, or PBMCs supplied cDNA or gDNA.

Sequencing was performed with immunoSEQ multiplex PCR; in TCRdb, only in-frame clones are kept and a portion is missing. This sample has approximately 70,000 clones, with 75% to 95% found just once. The ends were cut back, 7 bases at V and 12 bases at J, with 21 bases in the middle. The germline V gene encodes CDR1 MNHNY and CDR2 SVGAGI (reference sequence). This CDR3 has 13 amino acids. The sequenced sample was peripheral blood. This clonotype was sampled from an older woman with active COVID-19. The chain joins TRBV6-6 to TRBJ1-1; D is unclear. CDR3 nucleotides: TGTGCCAGCACCCTTGACGGCCTAGAAGAAACTTTCTTT. Translation: CASTLDGLEETFF.